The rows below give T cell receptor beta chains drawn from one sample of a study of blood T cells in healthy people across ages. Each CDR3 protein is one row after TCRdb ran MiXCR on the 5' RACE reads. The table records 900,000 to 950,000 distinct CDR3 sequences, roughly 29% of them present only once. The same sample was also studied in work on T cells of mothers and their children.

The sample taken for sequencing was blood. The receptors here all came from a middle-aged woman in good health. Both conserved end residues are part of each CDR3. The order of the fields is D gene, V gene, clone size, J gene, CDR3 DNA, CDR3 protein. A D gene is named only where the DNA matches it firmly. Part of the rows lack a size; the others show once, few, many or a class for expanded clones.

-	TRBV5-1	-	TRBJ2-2	TGCGCCAGCAGCTTAAGCGGCAGCTCGAACACCGGGGAGCTGTTTTTT	CASSLSGSSNTGELFF
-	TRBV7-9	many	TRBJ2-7	TGTGCCAGCAGCTTCGACAGCTCAGGAGGGATTGAGTACTTC	CASSFDSSGGIEYF
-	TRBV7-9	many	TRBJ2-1	TGTGCCAGCAGCTTAGTAAGCAGCAATGAGCAGTTCTTC	CASSLVSSNEQFF
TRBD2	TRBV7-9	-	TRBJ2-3	TGTGCCAGCAGCCTCCAGGGACTAGCGGGGAGCACAGATACGCAGTATTTT	CASSLQGLAGSTDTQYF
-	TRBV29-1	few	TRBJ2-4	TGCAGCGTGAGGCCTAGCCGCTACTTTGAGCAGTACTTC	CSVRPSRYFEQYF
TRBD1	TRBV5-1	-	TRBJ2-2	TGCGCCACTAGGACAGGGGGCGGATCAACCTTCGGGGAGCTGTTTTTT	CATRTGGGSTFGELFF
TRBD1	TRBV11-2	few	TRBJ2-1	TGTGCCAGCAGCCCAGGGGACAGTGCTGTCCATGAGCAGTTCTTC	CASSPGDSAVHEQFF
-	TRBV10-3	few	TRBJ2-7	TGTGCCATCAGTGAGTCGCTACCAACCCAGTACTTC	CAISESLPTQYF
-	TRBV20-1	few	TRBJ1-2	TGCAGTGCCAACACCGGGATAGGCTATGGCTACACCTTC	CSANTGIGYGYTF
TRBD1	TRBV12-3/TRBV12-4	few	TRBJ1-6	TGTGCCAGCAGTTTAATAGGGGGCGAGACACCCCTCCACTTT	CASSLIGGETPLHF
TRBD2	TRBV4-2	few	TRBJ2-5	TGTGCCAGCAGCCAAGATGGCGGGGGCCAGTACTTC	CASSQDGGGQYF
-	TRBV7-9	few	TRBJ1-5	TGTGCCAGCAGTCGCCGTCCAGATCAGCCCCAGCATTTT	CASSRRPDQPQHF
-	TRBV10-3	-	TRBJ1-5	TGTGCCATCAGTGAGGGAGGGGGTCAGCCCCAGCATTTT	CAISEGGGQPQHF
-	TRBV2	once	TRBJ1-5	TGTGCCAGTCAGGGCTATGGGTATAGCGATCAGCCCCAGCATTTT	CASQGYGYSDQPQHF
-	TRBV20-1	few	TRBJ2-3	TGCAGTGCTAGATACGGGACATCCGACACAGATACGCAGTATTTT	CSARYGTSDTDTQYF
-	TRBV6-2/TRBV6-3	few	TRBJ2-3	TGTGCCACCAACGGGGGACACGCAGACTCAACAGATACGCAGTATTTT	CATNGGHADSTDTQYF
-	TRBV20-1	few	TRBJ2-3	TGCAGTGCTAGCCCCCTGGGGACTACAGATACGCAGTATTTT	CSASPLGTTDTQYF
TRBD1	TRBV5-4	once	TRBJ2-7	TGTGCCAGCAGCGACGCTACAGGGGGCCTTCACTACGAGCAGTACTTC	CASSDATGGLHYEQYF
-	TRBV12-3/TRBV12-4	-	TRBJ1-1	TGTGCCAGCAGTTTACTGGAGAACACTGAAGCTTTCTTT	CASSLLENTEAFF
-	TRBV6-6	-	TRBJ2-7	TGTGCCAGCAGTTCCAGGGCAGGAAGGGCCTACGAGCAGTACTTC	CASSSRAGRAYEQYF
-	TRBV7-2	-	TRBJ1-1	TGTGCCAGCAGCTTCACAGGGTCGAACACTGAAGCTTTCTTT	CASSFTGSNTEAFF
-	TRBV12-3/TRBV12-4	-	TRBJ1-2	TGTGCCAGCAGATTACAGGCGTCCTATGGCCACACCTTC	CASRLQASYGHTF
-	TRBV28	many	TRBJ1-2	TGTGCCAGCAGTTTTTTCGGATATGGCTACACCTTC	CASSFFGYGYTF
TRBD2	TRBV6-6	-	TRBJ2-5	TGTGCCAGCACTGAACTAGCGGGGGCCCAAGAGACCCAGTACTTC	CASTELAGAQETQYF
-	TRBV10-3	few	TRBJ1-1	TGTGCCATCAGACCACGGGACGGAATGGGGAACACTGAAGCTTTCTTT	CAIRPRDGMGNTEAFF
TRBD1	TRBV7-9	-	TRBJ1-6	TGTGCCAGCAGCTCTATGGACAGGGGGCTTAATTCACCCCTCCACTTT	CASSSMDRGLNSPLHF
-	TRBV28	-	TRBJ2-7	TGTGCCAGCAGATCCGGGGGAGGGGGTGAGCAGTACTTC	CASRSGGGGEQYF
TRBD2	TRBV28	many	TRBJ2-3	TGTGCCAGCAGTCCCCGGACTAGCGGGCACACAGATACGCAGTATTTT	CASSPRTSGHTDTQYF
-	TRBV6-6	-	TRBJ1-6	TGTGCCAGCATGGGTAGGGAAAATTCACCCCTCCACTTT	CASMGRENSPLHF
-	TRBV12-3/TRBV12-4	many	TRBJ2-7	TGTGCCAGCAGTTTATTTGGGGACACCCGTCGGAACGAGCAGTACTTC	CASSLFGDTRRNEQYF
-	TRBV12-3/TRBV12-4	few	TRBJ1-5	TGTGCCAGCAGTCGGGGGACGGATAATCAGCCCCAGCATTTT	CASSRGTDNQPQHF